This entry features one TCR beta chain sequence. Its specificity is unknown. Trimming removed 6 bases from V and 11 bases from J, with 20 bases in between. In germline, CDR1 is SGHAT, CDR2 FQNNGV. The CDR3 contains 14 residues. Assay used: immunoSEQ multiplex PCR; TCRdb lists only in-frame clones, some missing. The sample records tens of thousands of clones, roughly nine tenths being singletons. The data are from a study of T cells in localized non-small cell lung cancer. The study, taken as a whole, reports: The greatest T cell clonality was found in uninvolved adjacent lung (higher than in tumor). Overall survival was longer when the density of T cells in the blood was higher.

The TCR was taken from a woman aged 40 to 75 with stage I lung adenocarcinoma. This chain links TRBV11-2 with TRBJ2-1; D gene uncertain. Sequenced here: peripheral blood, sampled before any cancer treatment. CDR3 nucleotides: TGTGCCAGCAGTTCCAGCCTCACCCCCATGAAGCAGTTCTTC. Protein sequence: CASSSSLTPMKQFF.